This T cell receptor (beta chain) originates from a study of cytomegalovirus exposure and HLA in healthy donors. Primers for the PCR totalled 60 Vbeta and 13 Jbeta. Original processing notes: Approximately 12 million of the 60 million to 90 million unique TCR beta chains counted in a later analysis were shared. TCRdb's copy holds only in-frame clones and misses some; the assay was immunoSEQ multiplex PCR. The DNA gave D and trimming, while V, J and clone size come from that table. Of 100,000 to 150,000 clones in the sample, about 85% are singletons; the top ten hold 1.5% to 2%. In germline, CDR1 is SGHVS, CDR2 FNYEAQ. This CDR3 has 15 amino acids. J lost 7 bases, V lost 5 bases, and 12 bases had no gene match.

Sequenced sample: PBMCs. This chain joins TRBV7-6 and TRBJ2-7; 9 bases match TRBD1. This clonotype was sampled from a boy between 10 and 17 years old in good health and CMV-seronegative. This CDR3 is CASSHNRGRLREQYF. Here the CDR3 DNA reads TGTGCCAGCAGCCATAACAGGGGGCGACTTCGGGAGCAGTACTTC.